This T cell receptor (beta chain) was found in a study of CD8+ T cells in alopecia areata listed by TCRdb under 2018. At the level of the whole study: The treated patients took part in an open-label pilot trial in which moderate-to-severe alopecia areata was treated with oral tofacitinib at 5 to 10 mg twice daily. Patients received tofacitinib for 6 to 18 months and were then followed off drug for 6 months to check for delayed response and recurrence. High-throughput TCRbeta sequencing was used to examine T cell clonal expansion in alopecia areata in both the C3H/HeJ mouse model and human patients. Scalp tissue and sorted CD4+ and CD8+ peripheral blood T cells from patchy and totalis/universalis alopecia areata patients and from healthy controls were covered by human TCRbeta sequencing. Biopsies were taken from tofacitinib-treated patients at baseline and again at 4 and 24 weeks into treatment, and several of those patients also had a later scalp biopsy. Scalp clonality was compared among normal scalp (n=4), patchy alopecia areata scalp (n=8), and alopecia totalis/universalis scalp (n=8). The RNA source kit depended on sample type: the PAXgene miRNA kit for fixed scalp, the miRNeasy kit for PBMCs, and the RNeasy kit for mouse skin. TCRbeta CDR3 regions were amplified by immunoSEQ multiplex PCR using 35 Vbeta forward and 13 Jbeta reverse primers. The paper as a whole reports these results and caveats: Higher clonality and more expanded CD8+ clones were observed in lesional scalp than in normal scalp, particularly in alopecia totalis/universalis, a finding suggestive of antigenic drive. Shared TCR sequences between patients were less evident than in mice, which may be partly attributable to HLA diversity in the patient population. Scalp TCR repertoire analysis is complicated because resident alphabeta T cells in normal human skin are also sequenced, whereas mouse skin is dominated by gammadelta T cells.

CDR1 and CDR2, per the germline V gene (reference sequence), are GTSNPN and SVGIG. V loses 1 base, J loses 13 bases, and the germline ends lie 13 bases apart. CDR3 length: 11 amino acids, cysteine to phenylalanine. The CDR3 DNA has 33 bases and is translated from base 1. Worth noting for this clone: The target of this receptor is not known. Per-base quality was not reported, and no clone a single base away is much larger than it.

The library came from the immunoSEQ multiplex PCR assay. For TCR sequencing, RNA was extracted from every sample and reverse transcribed into cDNA to serve as template. SuperScript III was used to make first-strand cDNA, primed with a 2:1 mix of oligo-dT and random hexamers. A synthetic immune receptor repertoire was used to assess amplification bias, and residual bias was removed computationally. From the authors' description of their analysis: Raw reads were preprocessed to remove errors, and CDR3 was defined by IMGT conventions from the conserved cysteine to phenylalanine. To get clonality, Shannon entropy was normalized by log2 of the number of productive unique TCRs and the result was subtracted from 1. CD4 or CD8 identity of scalp clones was inferred by cross-referencing scalp TCRbeta sequences with sorted blood CD4 and CD8 repertoires. TCRdb mirrors the immuneACCESS table, restricted to in-frame sequences. Some clones are absent from its copies; in checked studies, under half trace to an unresolved V gene, and the reason for the others is unknown. V and J calls and clone size are as listed in that table; D and trimming were resolved from the DNA. Here the sample has some 150,000 clones; approximately 53% occur a single time. In total, the top ten clones hold less than 20% of the sample.

This specimen's time point label, interpreted: baseline before oral tofacitinib. Lesional scalp punch biopsies and peripheral blood were collected from alopecia areata patients. PBMCs were isolated by density centrifugation and stained for CD3, CD4 and CD8, after which CD4+ and CD8+ T cells were sorted on a FACSAria. This chain is built from TRBV30 and TRBJ2-5; possibly the D gene is TRBD1, per 6 matching bases. This specimen consisted of CD8+ T cells sorted from blood, obtained at week 0. The TCR was taken from a human donor with alopecia areata. Read as DNA, the sequence is TGTGCCTGGAGTGAGGGGCTAGGGGGGTACTTC. This yields the protein CAWSEGLGGYF.